In this sample, the clone carrying this TCR beta chain turned up many times. As yet, its antigen is unknown. This record comes from a study of identical twins. One entry per CDR3 protein results from TCRdb running MiXCR on the 5' RACE reads. The table lists a few hundred thousand distinct CDR3 sequences, 9.6% of them singletons. The CDR3 extends over 13 amino acids. Trimming stripped 5 bases from V and 15 bases from J, with 20 bases between. Per the germline V gene, CDR1 is MNHNS and CDR2 is SASEGT. Broader study findings: Fewer insertions were carried by abundant cord blood beta clonotypes, but none was seen in memory repertoires. Donors were not followed over many years; analysis was cross-sectional.

These data were also filed under a second study, of yellow fever vaccine responses in identical twins.

The receptor was derived from a woman younger than 30 in good health. The chain recombines TRBV6-1 with TRBJ2-1; possibly TRBD1 or TRBD2 for D (5 bases each). Input material: PBMCs. CDR3 in amino acids: CASSRDQLDVRFF. The CDR3 nucleotides read TGTGCCAGCAGTCGGGACCAGCTGGATGTTCGGTTCTTC.